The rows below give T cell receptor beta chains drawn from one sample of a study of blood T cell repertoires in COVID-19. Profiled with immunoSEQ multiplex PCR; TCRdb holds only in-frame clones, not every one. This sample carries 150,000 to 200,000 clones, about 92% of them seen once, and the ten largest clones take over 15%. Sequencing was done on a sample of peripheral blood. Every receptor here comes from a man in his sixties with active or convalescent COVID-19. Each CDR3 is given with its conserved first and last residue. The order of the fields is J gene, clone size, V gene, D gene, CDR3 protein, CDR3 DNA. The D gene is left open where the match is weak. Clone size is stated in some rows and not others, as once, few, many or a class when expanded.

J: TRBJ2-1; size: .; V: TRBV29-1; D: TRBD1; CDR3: CSVEDRGRLNEQFF; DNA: TGCAGCGTTGAAGACAGGGGGCGCCTTAATGAGCAGTTCTTC
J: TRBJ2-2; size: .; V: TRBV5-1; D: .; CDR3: CASSSDRNTGELFF; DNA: TGCGCCAGCAGCTCCGACAGAAATACCGGGGAGCTGTTTTTT
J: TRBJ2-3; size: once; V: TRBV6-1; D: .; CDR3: CASSEGDLGRGDTQYF; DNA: TGTGCCAGCAGTGAAGGGGACTTGGGTCGGGGAGATACGCAGTATTTT
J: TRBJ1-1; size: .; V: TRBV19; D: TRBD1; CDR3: CASSPRTGAMNTEAFF; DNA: TGTGCCAGTAGTCCAAGGACAGGCGCCATGAACACTGAAGCTTTCTTT
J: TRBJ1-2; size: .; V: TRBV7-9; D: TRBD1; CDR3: CASSTGTGNSYGYTF; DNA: TGTGCCAGCAGCACCGGGACAGGGAACAGCTATGGCTACACCTTC
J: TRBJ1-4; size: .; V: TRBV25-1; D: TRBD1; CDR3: CASGRQGGDNEKLFF; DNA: TGTGCCAGCGGCAGACAGGGCGGGGATAATGAAAAACTGTTTTTT
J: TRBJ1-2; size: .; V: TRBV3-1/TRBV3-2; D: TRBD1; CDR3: CASSLTGAYGYTF; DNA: TGTGCCAGCAGCCTCACAGGGGCCTATGGCTACACCTTC
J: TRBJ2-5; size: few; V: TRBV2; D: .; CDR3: CASSERLKETQYF; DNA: TGTGCCAGCAGTGAACGGTTGAAAGAGACCCAGTACTTC
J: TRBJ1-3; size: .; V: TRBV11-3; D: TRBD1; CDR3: CASSRQGGNTIYF; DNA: TGTGCCAGCAGTCGACAGGGGGGAAACACCATATATTTT
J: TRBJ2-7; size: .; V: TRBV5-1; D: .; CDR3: CATADSPSYEQYF; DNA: TGCGCCACAGCGGACAGCCCCTCCTACGAGCAGTACTTC
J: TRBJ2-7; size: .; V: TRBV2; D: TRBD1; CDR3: CASSAGTGDHEQYF; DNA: TGTGCCAGCAGTGCCGGGACAGGGGACCACGAGCAGTACTTC
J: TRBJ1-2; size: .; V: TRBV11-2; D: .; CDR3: CASSLERVVAYGYTF; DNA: TGTGCCAGCAGCTTAGAGAGGGTTGTTGCCTATGGCTACACCTTC
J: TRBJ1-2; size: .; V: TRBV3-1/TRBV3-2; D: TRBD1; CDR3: CASSQEGTAPGGYTF; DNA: TGTGCCAGCAGCCAAGAGGGGACAGCACCCGGAGGCTACACCTTC
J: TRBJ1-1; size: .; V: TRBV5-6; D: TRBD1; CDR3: CASSTPGQGAKTEAFF; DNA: TGTGCCAGCAGCACCCCGGGACAGGGGGCAAAAACTGAAGCTTTCTTT
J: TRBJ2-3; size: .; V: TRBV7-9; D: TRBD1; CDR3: CASSLLTGITDTQYF; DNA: TGTGCCAGCAGCTTGTTGACAGGGATCACAGATACGCAGTATTTT
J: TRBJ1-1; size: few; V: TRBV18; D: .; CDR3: CASSRTENTEAFF; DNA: TGTGCCAGCTCACGGACAGAGAACACTGAAGCTTTCTTT
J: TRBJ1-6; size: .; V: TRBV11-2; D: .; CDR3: CASSLAAGAANSPLHF; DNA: TGTGCCAGCAGCTTAGCGGCGGGGGCGGCTAATTCACCCCTCCACTTT
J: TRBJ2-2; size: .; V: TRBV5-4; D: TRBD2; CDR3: CASSFPVAGGPVTGELFF; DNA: TGTGCCAGCAGCTTTCCCGTAGCGGGAGGGCCGGTCACCGGGGAGCTGTTTTTT
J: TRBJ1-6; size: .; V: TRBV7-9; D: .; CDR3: CASSLEGPTKGSPLHF; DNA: TGTGCCAGCAGCTTGGAGGGACCGACAAAGGGTTCACCCCTCCACTTT
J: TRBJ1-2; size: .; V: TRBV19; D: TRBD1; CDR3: CASSILPGQGGKANYGYTF; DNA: TGTGCCAGTAGTATCCTCCCGGGACAGGGTGGCAAAGCTAACTATGGCTACACCTTC
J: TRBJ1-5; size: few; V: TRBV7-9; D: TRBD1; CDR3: CASSLDRGQSQPQHF; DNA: TGTGCCAGCAGCCTAGACAGGGGGCAGAGTCAGCCCCAGCATTTT
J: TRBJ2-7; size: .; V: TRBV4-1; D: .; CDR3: CASSDRESLSSYEQYF; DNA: TGCGCCAGCAGCGATAGGGAGTCTTTAAGCTCCTACGAGCAGTACTTC
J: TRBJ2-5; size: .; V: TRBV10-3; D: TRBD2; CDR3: CAISEIGGVETQYF; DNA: TGTGCCATCAGTGAGATCGGGGGGGTGGAGACCCAGTACTTC
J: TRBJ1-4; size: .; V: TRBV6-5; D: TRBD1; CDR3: CASRRGQTNEKLFF; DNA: TGTGCCAGCAGACGGGGACAGACGAATGAAAAACTGTTTTTT
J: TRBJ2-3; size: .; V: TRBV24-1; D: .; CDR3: CATSDFRGDTDTQYF; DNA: TGTGCCACCAGTGATTTCAGGGGTGACACAGATACGCAGTATTTT
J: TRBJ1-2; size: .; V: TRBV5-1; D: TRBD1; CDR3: CASSQIGTGYGYTF; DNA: TGCGCCAGCAGCCAGATCGGGACAGGCTATGGCTACACCTTC
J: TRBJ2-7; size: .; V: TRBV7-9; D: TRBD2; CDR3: CASTVAGNSYEQYF; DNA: TGTGCCAGCACCGTAGCGGGGAACTCCTACGAGCAGTACTTC
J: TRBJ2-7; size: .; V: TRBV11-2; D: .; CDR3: CASSLVRGESSYEQYF; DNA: TGTGCCAGCAGCTTAGTCAGGGGGGAAAGCTCCTACGAGCAGTACTTC
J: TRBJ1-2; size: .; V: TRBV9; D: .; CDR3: CASSVSGTSTTNYGYTF; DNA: TGTGCCAGCAGCGTATCGGGGACATCCACTACTAACTATGGCTACACCTTC